This T cell receptor beta chain was observed in a study of T cells in Graves' hyperthyroidism and ophthalmopathy. Notes on the study in general: Among thyroid clonotypes expanded above 0.001, most also appeared in blood. Classification by a 13 V-J model distinguished ophthalmopathy from stable hyperthyroidism.

Amplification of TCR beta CDR3 regions used RNA as the template. HTBI primers were the set used in a first-round RT-PCR of the TCR CDR3. MiXCR, run by TCRdb on the multiplex PCR reads, gives a single entry per CDR3 protein. The sample yields over 700,000 distinct CDR3 sequences, roughly a third seen once. Stable Graves' hyperthyroidism denoted no ophthalmopathy progression over 18 months. A remark on this clonotype: Its target is not known.

The CDR3 covers 15 residues. Germline trimming cut 10 bases from V and 4 bases from J; bases unmatched to any gene: 13. The germline V gene has CDR1 ENHRY and CDR2 SYGVKD. The sample taken for sequencing was blood. The TCR comes from a woman between 35 and 50 years old with Graves' hyperthyroidism. The V call is TRBV10-3, the J call TRBJ1-2; 9 nucleotides align to TRBD1. Written as DNA, the CDR3 is TGTGCCACCCGTAAACCCCGGGACAGGGCCTATGGCTACACCTTC. This translates into CATRKPRDRAYGYTF.